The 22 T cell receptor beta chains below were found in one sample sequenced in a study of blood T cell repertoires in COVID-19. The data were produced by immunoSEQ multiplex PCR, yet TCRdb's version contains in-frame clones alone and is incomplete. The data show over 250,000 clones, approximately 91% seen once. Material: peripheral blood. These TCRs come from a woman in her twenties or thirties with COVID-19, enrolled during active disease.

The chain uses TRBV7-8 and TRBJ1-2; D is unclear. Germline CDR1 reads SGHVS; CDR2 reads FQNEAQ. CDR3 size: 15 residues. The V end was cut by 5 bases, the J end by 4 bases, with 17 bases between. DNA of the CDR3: TGTGCCAGCAGCACCCAGGTATCCGGGATCTATGGCTACACCTTC. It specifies CASSTQVSGIYGYTF.

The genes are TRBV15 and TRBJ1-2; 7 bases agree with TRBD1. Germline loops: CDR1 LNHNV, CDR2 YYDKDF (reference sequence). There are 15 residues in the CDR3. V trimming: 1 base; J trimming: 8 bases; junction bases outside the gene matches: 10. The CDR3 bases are TGTGCCACCAGCAGAGGACCACAGGGGTATGGAGGCTACACCTTC. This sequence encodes CATSRGPQGYGGYTF.

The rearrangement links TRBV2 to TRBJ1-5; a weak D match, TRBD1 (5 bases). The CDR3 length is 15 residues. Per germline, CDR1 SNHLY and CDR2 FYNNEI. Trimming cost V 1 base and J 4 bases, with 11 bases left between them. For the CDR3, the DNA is TGTGCCAGCAGTGAAGGGCAGGGCTGGAATCAGCCCCAGCATTTT. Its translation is CASSEGQGWNQPQHF.

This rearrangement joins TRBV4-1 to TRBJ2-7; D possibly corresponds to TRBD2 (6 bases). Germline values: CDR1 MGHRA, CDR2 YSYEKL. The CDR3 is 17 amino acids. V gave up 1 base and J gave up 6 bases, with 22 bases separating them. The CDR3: CASSQGSAGRRDREQYF. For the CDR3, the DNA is TGCGCCAGCAGCCAAGGATCGGCAGGGAGGAGAGATCGCGAGCAGTACTTC.

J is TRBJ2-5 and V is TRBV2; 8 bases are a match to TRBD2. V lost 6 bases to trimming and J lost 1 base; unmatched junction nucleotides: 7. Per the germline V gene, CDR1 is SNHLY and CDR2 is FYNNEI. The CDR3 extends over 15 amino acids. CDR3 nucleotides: TGTGCCAGCAGAGGTCTAGCGGGCCCCCAAGAGACCCAGTACTTC. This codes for CASRGLAGPQETQYF.

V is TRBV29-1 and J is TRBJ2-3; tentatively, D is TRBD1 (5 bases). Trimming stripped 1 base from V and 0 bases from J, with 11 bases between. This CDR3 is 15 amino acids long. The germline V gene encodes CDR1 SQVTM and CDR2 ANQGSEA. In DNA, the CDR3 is TGCAGCGTTGAAGGGGGCGGACGTAGCACAGATACGCAGTATTTT. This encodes CSVEGGGRSTDTQYF.

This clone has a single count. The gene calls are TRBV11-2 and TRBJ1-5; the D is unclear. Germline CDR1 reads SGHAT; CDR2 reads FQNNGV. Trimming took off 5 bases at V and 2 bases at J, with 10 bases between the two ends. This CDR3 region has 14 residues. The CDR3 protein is CASSPSGRNQPQHF. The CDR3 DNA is TGTGCCAGCAGCCCAAGTGGGCGCAATCAGCCCCAGCATTTT.

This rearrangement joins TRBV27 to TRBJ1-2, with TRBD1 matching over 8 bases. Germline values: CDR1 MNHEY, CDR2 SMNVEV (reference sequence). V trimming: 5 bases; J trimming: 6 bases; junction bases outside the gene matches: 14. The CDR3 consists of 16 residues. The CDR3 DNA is TGTGCCAGCAGTCCCCTCGGGGGACAGGCGGCGCATGGCTACACCTTC. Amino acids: CASSPLGGQAAHGYTF.

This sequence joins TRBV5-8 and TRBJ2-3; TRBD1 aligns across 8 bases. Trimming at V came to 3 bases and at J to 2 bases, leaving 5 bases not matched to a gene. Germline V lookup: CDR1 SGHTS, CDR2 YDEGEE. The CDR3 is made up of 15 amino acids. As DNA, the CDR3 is TGTGCCAGCAGCTCCAGGGGGCTCGCCACAGATACGCAGTATTTT. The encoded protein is CASSSRGLATDTQYF.

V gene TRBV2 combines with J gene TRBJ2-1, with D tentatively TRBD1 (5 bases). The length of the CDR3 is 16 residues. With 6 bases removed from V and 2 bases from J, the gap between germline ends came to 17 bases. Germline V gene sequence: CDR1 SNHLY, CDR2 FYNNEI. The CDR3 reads CASRPGASGPYNEQFF. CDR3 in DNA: TGTGCCAGCAGGCCTGGGGCTTCCGGACCCTACAATGAGCAGTTCTTC.

The CDR3 DNA is TGTGCCAGCAGCGCGTACAGGCTGAGCTCTGGAAACACCATATATTTT. As protein: CASSAYRLSSGNTIYF. The chain carries TRBV5-6 and TRBJ1-3; TRBD1 might be the D (5 bases). Germline V gives CDR1 SGHDT, CDR2 YYEEEE. The V end lost 4 bases, the J end lost 0 bases, and 14 bases lay between the germline ends. The CDR3 length is 16 residues.

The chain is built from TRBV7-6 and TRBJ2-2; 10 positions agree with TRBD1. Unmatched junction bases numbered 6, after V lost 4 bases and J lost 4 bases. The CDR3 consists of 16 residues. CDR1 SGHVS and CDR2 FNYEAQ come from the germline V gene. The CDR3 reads CASSSRDRGSTGELFF. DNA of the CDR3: TGTGCCAGCAGCTCAAGGGACAGGGGTTCCACCGGGGAGCTGTTTTTT.

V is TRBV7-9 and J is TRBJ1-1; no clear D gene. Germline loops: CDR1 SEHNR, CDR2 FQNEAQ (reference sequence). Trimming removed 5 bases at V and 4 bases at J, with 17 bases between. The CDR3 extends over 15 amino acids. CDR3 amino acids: CASSTAGGRVTEAFF. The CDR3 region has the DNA TGTGCCAGCAGCACCGCCGGAGGGAGGGTCACTGAAGCTTTCTTT. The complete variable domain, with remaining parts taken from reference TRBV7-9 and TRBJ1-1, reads DTGVSQNPRHKITKRGQNVTFRCDPISEHNRLYWYRQTLGQGPEFLTYFQNEAQLEKSRLLSDRFSAERPKGSFSTLEIQRTEQGDSAMYLCASSTAGGRVTEAFFGQGTRLTVV.

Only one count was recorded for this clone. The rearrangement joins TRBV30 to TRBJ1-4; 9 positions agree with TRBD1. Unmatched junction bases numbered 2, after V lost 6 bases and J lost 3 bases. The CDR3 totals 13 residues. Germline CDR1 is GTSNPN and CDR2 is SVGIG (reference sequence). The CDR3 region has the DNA TGTGCCTGCACAGGGGGCTCTAATGAAAAACTGTTTTTT. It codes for CACTGGSNEKLFF.

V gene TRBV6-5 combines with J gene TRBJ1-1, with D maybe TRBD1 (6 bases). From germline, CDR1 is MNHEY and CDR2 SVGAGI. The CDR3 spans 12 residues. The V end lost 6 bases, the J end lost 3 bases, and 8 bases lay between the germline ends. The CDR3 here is CASRAGDTEAFF. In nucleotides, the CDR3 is TGTGCCAGCAGAGCAGGGGACACTGAAGCTTTCTTT.

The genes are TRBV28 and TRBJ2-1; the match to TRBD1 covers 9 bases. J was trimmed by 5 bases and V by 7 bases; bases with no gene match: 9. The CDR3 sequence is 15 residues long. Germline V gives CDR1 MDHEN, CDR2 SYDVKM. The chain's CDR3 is CASTTTGGFDNEQFF. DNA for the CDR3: TGTGCCAGCACCACCACAGGGGGCTTCGACAATGAGCAGTTCTTC.

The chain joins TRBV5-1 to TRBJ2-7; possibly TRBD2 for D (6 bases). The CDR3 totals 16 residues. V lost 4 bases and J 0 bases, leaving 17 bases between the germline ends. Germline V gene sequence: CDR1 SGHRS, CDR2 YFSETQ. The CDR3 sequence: CASSPRRDFPSYEQYF. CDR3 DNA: TGCGCCAGCAGCCCCAGGAGGGACTTCCCCTCCTACGAGCAGTACTTC.

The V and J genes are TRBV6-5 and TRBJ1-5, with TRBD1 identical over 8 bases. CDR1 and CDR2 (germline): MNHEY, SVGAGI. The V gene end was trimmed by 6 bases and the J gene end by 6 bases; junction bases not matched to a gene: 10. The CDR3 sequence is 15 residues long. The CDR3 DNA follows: TGTGCCAGCAGGCCGTCGGGGGGACAGGCTCAGCCCCAGCATTTT. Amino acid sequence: CASRPSGGQAQPQHF.

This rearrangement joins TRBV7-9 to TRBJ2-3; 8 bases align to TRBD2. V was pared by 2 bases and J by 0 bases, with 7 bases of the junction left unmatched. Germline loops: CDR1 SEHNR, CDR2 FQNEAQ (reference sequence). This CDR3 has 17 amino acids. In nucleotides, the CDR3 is TGTGCCAGCAGCTTATTAAAAGGACTAGCTAGCACAGATACGCAGTATTTT. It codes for CASSLLKGLASTDTQYF.

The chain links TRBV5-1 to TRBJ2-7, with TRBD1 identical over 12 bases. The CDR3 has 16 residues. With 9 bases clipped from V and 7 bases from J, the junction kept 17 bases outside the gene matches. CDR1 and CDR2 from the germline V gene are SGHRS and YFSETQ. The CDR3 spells CATAQTPGQGAGEQYF. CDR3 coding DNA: TGCGCCACCGCCCAGACTCCGGGACAGGGGGCTGGGGAGCAGTACTTC.

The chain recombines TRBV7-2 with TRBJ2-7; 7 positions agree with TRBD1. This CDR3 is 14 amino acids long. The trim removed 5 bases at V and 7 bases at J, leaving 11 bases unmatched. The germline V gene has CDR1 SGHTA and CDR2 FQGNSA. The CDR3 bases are TGTGCCAGCAGCCCGACAGGGACGTCGGAAGAGCAGTACTTC. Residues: CASSPTGTSEEQYF.

CDR3 loop: CASSQGHPTNYGYTF. The CDR3 DNA reads TGTGCCAGCAGCCAAGGACACCCAACTAACTATGGCTACACCTTC. The chain joins TRBV2 to TRBJ1-2; TRBD1 is a possible D gene (5 bases). The CDR3 runs to 15 residues. V was trimmed by 6 bases and J by 0 bases, leaving 14 bases between them. Germline V gene sequence: CDR1 SNHLY, CDR2 FYNNEI.